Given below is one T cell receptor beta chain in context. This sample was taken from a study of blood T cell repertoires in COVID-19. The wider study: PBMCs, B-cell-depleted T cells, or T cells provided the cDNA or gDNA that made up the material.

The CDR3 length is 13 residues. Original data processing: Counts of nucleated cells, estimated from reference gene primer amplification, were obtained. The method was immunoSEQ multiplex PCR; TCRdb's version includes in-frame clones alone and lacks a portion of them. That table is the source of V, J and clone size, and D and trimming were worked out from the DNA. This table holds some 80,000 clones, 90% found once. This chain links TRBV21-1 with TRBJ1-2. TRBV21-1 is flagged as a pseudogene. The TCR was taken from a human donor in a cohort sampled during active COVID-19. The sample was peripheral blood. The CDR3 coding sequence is TGTGCCAGCAGCCGCGGGGGGCCCTATGGCTACACCTTC. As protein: CASSRGGPYGYTF.